This passage covers 3 T cell receptor beta chains from one sample sequenced in a study of regulatory T cells in long-lasting Graves disease. HTBI primers from iRepertoire and Arm-PCR of CDR3 regions yielded the TCR beta libraries. TCRdb called the multiplex PCR reads again in MiXCR, with one record for every CDR3 protein. Here the sample spans hundreds of thousands of distinct CDR3 sequences, 18% being singletons. Indicated time point: newly diagnosed GD, antithyroid drugs for less than 3 months. Construction of the TCR library relied on RNA isolated from PBMCs. The input for sequencing was peripheral blood mononuclear cells (PBMCs), taken at new diagnosis, from a patient treated with antithyroid drugs. Every receptor here comes from a female donor with Graves disease.

The chain joins TRBV7-3 to TRBJ1-2, with D perhaps TRBD1 (5 bases). CDR1 and CDR2 (germline): SGHTA, FQGTGA. With 3 bases removed from V and 13 bases from J, the gap between germline ends came to 21 bases. The CDR3 is made up of 14 amino acids. CDR3 nucleotide sequence: TGTGCCAGCAGCTTGATCAGGGCTATGGGCGTAGGCACCTTC. Protein sequence: CASSLIRAMGVGTF.

This chain links TRBV30 with TRBJ2-1; 10 bases map to TRBD2. V was pared by 8 bases and J by 7 bases, with 8 bases of the junction left unmatched. CDR3 length: 13 residues. Germline V gene data show CDR1 as GTSNPN and CDR2 as SVGIG (reference sequence). The CDR3, as DNA: TGTGCCCGGACTAGCGGAGCTCGGAATGAGCAGTTCTTC. Translating it yields CARTSGARNEQFF.

This clonotype showed up many times. The chain recombines TRBV4-2 with TRBJ2-5, with D perhaps TRBD1 (6 bases). Germline V gene lookup returns CDR1 LGHNA and CDR2 YNFKEQ. V was shortened by 2 bases and J by 7 bases, with 11 bases between the two germline ends. The CDR3 is made up of 13 amino acids. CDR3 region: CASSQNKGGTQYF. CDR3 sequence (DNA): TGTGCCAGCAGCCAAAACAAAGGGGGGACCCAGTACTTC.